A single sample is the source of the 30 T cell receptor beta chains below, sequenced in a study of cytomegalovirus exposure and HLA in healthy donors. PCR used 60 Vbeta primers and 13 Jbeta primers. The table came from immunoSEQ multiplex PCR; TCRdb's copy has only in-frame clones and leaves some out. This sample's table reports roughly 84,000 clones. The sequenced sample consisted of PBMCs. These receptors came from a man aged 50-59 years in good health and CMV-seronegative.

The chain carries TRBV5-1 and TRBJ1-1; a weak D match, TRBD1 (6 bases). The CDR3 is made up of 12 amino acids. CDR1 and CDR2 from the germline V gene are SGHRS and YFSETQ. Trimming removed 0 bases at V and 7 bases at J, with 7 bases between. CDR3 DNA: TGCGCCAGCAGCTTGGAGGGGGTTGAAGCTTTCTTT. This translates into CASSLEGVEAFF.

The chain employs TRBV9 and TRBJ1-2, with D perhaps TRBD1 (5 bases). This CDR3 is 16 amino acids long. CDR1 is SGDLS and CDR2 is YYNGEE in the germline V gene. V was clipped by 1 base and J by 4 bases, with 17 bases between them. In nucleotides, the CDR3 is TGTGCCAGCAGCGTAACACCTTCGACAGTGACCTATGGCTACACCTTC. Its protein product is CASSVTPSTVTYGYTF. The full variable domain, completed using reference TRBV9 and TRBJ1-2, is DSGVTQTPKHLITATGQRVTLRCSPRSGDLSVYWYQQSLDQGLQFLIQYYNGEERAKGNILERFSAQQFPDLHSELNLSSLELGDSALYFCASSVTPSTVTYGYTFGSGTRLTVV.

The chain combines TRBV6-6 with TRBJ1-2; D is ambiguous. Germline V gives CDR1 MNHNY, CDR2 SVGAGI (reference sequence). This CDR3 is 15 amino acids long. Trimming removed 6 bases from V and 4 bases from J, with 18 bases in between. The CDR3 sequence: CASRPTDELTYGYTF. For the CDR3, the DNA is TGTGCCAGCAGGCCCACAGACGAATTAACCTATGGCTACACCTTC.

The gene calls are TRBV7-6 and TRBJ2-1; D may be TRBD2 (6 bases). CDR3 length: 13 amino acids. Trimming left V 4 bases short and J 7 bases short, with 11 bases between. Germline lookup yields CDR1 SGHVS and CDR2 FNYEAQ. DNA of the CDR3: TGTGCCAGCAGCTCGGGACTTTTTAATGAGCAGTTCTTC. Protein product: CASSSGLFNEQFF.

The chain recombines TRBV19 with TRBJ2-1, with D maybe TRBD2 (6 bases). Germline assignment: CDR1 LNHDA and CDR2 SQIVND (reference sequence). V lost 6 bases to trimming and J lost 15 bases, with 36 bases between them. This CDR3 is 18 amino acids long. This CDR3 reads CASRARDFNPRGDSTLFF. The CDR3 coding sequence is TGTGCCAGTAGGGCCAGGGACTTCAACCCTAGGGGAGATTCAACCCTGTTCTTC.

The chain carries TRBV2 and TRBJ2-7, with TRBD2 identical over 8 bases. Germline loops: CDR1 SNHLY, CDR2 FYNNEI. The CDR3 runs to 14 residues. The V and J ends lost 4 bases and 3 bases, in that order; junction bases with no gene match: 5. The CDR3 spells CASSGERGGYEQYF. DNA for the CDR3: TGTGCCAGCAGTGGAGAACGGGGGGGCTACGAGCAGTACTTC.

This rearrangement joins TRBV19 to TRBJ1-5; the D gene is possibly TRBD1 (5 bases). The ends were cut back, 3 bases at V and 2 bases at J, with 8 bases in the middle. Germline loops: CDR1 LNHDA, CDR2 SQIVND (reference sequence). This CDR3 comprises 14 residues. CDR3 coding DNA: TGTGCCAGTAGTATGTGGGGGGGCAATCAGCCCCAGCATTTT. The encoded protein is CASSMWGGNQPQHF.

As DNA, the CDR3 is TGCAGCGCCCACTGGGGCACGGCCAGGGTGAACACTGAAGCTTTCTTT. Translated, it gives CSAHWGTARVNTEAFF. This chain connects TRBV29-1 to TRBJ1-1; weak D call: TRBD1 (5 bases). Trimming took off 7 bases at V and 0 bases at J, with 21 bases between the two ends. CDR1 SQVTM and CDR2 ANQGSEA come from the germline V gene. This CDR3 is 16 amino acids long.

The chain employs TRBV7-9 and TRBJ1-6; 8 bases agree with TRBD1. Looked up from germline, CDR1 is SEHNR and CDR2 is FQNEAQ (reference sequence). CDR3 length: 13 amino acids. Germline trimming cut 6 bases from V and 5 bases from J; bases unmatched to any gene: 0. The CDR3 spells CASRTGDNSPLHF. In DNA, the CDR3 is TGTGCCAGCAGGACAGGGGATAATTCACCCCTCCACTTT.

The chain uses TRBV18 and TRBJ1-6, with 8 bases aligning to TRBD1. The length of the CDR3 is 16 residues. Germline-derived CDR1 and CDR2 are KGHSH and LQKENI. Germline trimming cut 0 bases from V and 7 bases from J; bases unmatched to any gene: 5. The chain's CDR3 is CASSPPLAGGNSPLHF. The CDR3 DNA sequence: TGTGCCAGCTCACCACCGTTAGCAGGGGGCAATTCACCCCTCCACTTT. Full variable domain (outside the CDR3, taken from reference TRBV18 and TRBJ1-6): NAGVMQNPRHLVRRRGQEARLRCSPMKGHSHVYWYRQLPEEGLKFMVYLQKENIIDESGMPKERFSAEFPKEGPSILRIQQVVRGDSAAYFCASSPPLAGGNSPLHFGNGTRLTVT.

Concerning this clone: Sequence at one end of the junction differs from germline and may be a read error. The chain has TRBV7-7 and TRBJ2-4, with 12 positions matching TRBD2. CDR1 and CDR2 from the germline V gene are SSHAT and FNYEAQ (reference sequence). The CDR3 covers 21 residues. In DNA form, the CDR3 reads TGTGCTAGCAGCTTAGTGGCTAGCGGGGGGGGGTCCAAAGTAGCCAAAAACATTCAGTACTTC. Translated, it gives CASSLVASGGGSKVAKNIQYF.

The chain joins TRBV25-1 to TRBJ1-1; D gene uncertain. The germline gives CDR1 MGHDK, CDR2 SYGVNS. This CDR3 is 15 amino acids long. Trimming removed 5 bases from V and 5 bases from J, with 18 bases in between. Written as DNA, the CDR3 is TGTGCCAGCAGTCCCCTTCGGACGGGAACGACTGAAGCTTTCTTT. It specifies CASSPLRTGTTEAFF.

The chain is built from TRBV7-3 and TRBJ1-6; D possibly corresponds to TRBD1 (6 bases). The V gene lost 5 bases and the J gene lost 7 bases, with 15 bases spanning the gap. CDR3 length equals 15 residues. CDR1 SGHTA and CDR2 FQGTGA come from the germline V gene. The CDR3 sequence is CASSRGQPPNSPLHF. CDR3 in DNA: TGTGCCAGCAGCCGTGGACAGCCGCCCAATTCACCCCTCCACTTT. Full variable domain (outside the CDR3, taken from reference TRBV7-3 and TRBJ1-6): GAGVSQTPSNKVTEKGKYVELRCDPISGHTALYWYRQSLGQGPEFLIYFQGTGAADDSGLPNDRFFAVRPEGSVSTLKIQRTERGDSAVYLCASSRGQPPNSPLHFGNGTRLTVT.

The rearrangement links TRBV29-1 to TRBJ1-3, with D tentatively TRBD1 (5 bases). Germline CDR1 SQVTM, CDR2 ANQGSEA. Trimming shortened V by 4 bases and J by 2 bases, and 9 bases separated the two germline ends. This CDR3 comprises 13 residues. CDR3 sequence: CSVGRGPGNTIYF. CDR3 sequence (DNA): TGCAGCGTTGGAAGGGGCCCTGGAAACACCATATATTTT.

The chain has TRBV28 and TRBJ2-7; 7 bases are a match to TRBD2. V lost 11 bases, J lost 4 bases, and 17 bases stayed unmatched. The CDR3 consists of 15 residues. Germline V gene sequence: CDR1 MDHEN, CDR2 SYDVKM. The CDR3 spells CAAGGSGFFAYEQYF. The CDR3 nucleotides read TGTGCCGCCGGGGGGAGCGGTTTCTTTGCGTACGAGCAGTACTTC.

The rearrangement uses TRBV2 and TRBJ2-5; 12 bases align to TRBD2. CDR3 length: 15 amino acids. V trimming: 6 bases; J trimming: 6 bases; junction bases outside the gene matches: 8. Germline V gene data show CDR1 as SNHLY and CDR2 as FYNNEI. The CDR3 loop reads CASRRLAGAGKTQYF. The CDR3 DNA reads TGTGCCAGCAGAAGACTAGCGGGGGCGGGGAAGACCCAGTACTTC. Full variable domain (outside the CDR3, taken from reference TRBV2 and TRBJ2-5): EPEVTQTPSHQVTQMGQEVILRCVPISNHLYFYWYRQILGQKVEFLVSFYNNEISEKSEIFDDQFSVERPDGSNFTLKIRSTKLEDSAMYFCASRRLAGAGKTQYFGPGTRLLVL.

CDR3 amino acids: CASSFGPGKGHQPQHF. The DNA for the CDR3 is TGTGCCAGCAGTTTCGGTCCAGGGAAGGGCCATCAGCCCCAGCATTTT. J is TRBJ1-5 and V is TRBV28; D is possibly TRBD1 (5 bases). This CDR3 is built from 16 residues. Germline loops: CDR1 MDHEN, CDR2 SYDVKM. V was pared by 3 bases and J by 5 bases, with 17 bases between.

On this clone: At one of its ends the junction is not consistent with the germline gene, which may arise from a read error. This rearrangement joins TRBV7-7 to TRBJ2-1; no clear D. CDR1 and CDR2 from the germline V gene are SSHAT and FNYEAQ (reference sequence). This CDR3 has 14 residues. The CDR3 sequence is CASSFDPGRNEQFF. The CDR3 DNA reads as TGTGCTAGCAGCTTCGATCCGGGTCGGAATGAGCAGTTCTTC.

The V and J genes are TRBV18 and TRBJ1-4; 12 nucleotides agree with TRBD1. The germline gives CDR1 KGHSH, CDR2 LQKENI. This CDR3 comprises 17 residues. Losses at the gene ends were 0 bases for V and 5 bases for J; bases not matched to a gene: 4. DNA of the CDR3: TGTGCCAGCTCACCACCCGGGACAGGGGGCTTAAATGAAAAACTGTTTTTT. Its protein product is CASSPPGTGGLNEKLFF.

V usage is TRBV7-9 and J usage is TRBJ1-3; D is uncertain. The V gene lost 5 bases and the J gene lost 4 bases, with 12 bases spanning the gap. The CDR3 totals 14 residues. The germline CDR1 and CDR2 sequences are SEHNR and FQNEAQ (reference sequence). The CDR3 is CASSTRYGGNTIYF. CDR3 bases: TGTGCCAGCAGCACTAGATACGGCGGAAACACCATATATTTT.

The chain couples TRBV27 to TRBJ1-5; TRBD1 agrees at 7 bases. Germline CDR1 MNHEY, CDR2 SMNVEV (reference sequence). This CDR3 contains 15 residues. Germline trimming cut 4 bases from V and 3 bases from J; bases unmatched to any gene: 6. In DNA, the CDR3 is TGTGCCAGCAGTTCAGGGGGTATCTTCAATCAGCCCCAGCATTTT. Translated: CASSSGGIFNQPQHF.

The chain links TRBV5-1 to TRBJ2-5; the match to TRBD1 covers 7 bases. Germline V CDR1 and CDR2: SGHRS, YFSETQ. This CDR3 region has 13 residues. V shed 7 bases and J 2 bases; nucleotides not matched to a gene: 5. The DNA of the CDR3 is TGCGCCAGCCGACAGGGACCTCAAGAGACCCAGTACTTC. This encodes CASRQGPQETQYF.

The chain carries TRBV28 and TRBJ1-1; 7 positions match TRBD1. The CDR3 loop spans 14 amino acids. V lost 4 bases to trimming and J lost 4 bases; unmatched junction nucleotides: 6. Germline CDR1 and CDR2: MDHEN and SYDVKM. The DNA for the CDR3 is TGTGCCAGCAGTTCAGGGGGTACAAGCACTGAAGCTTTCTTT. Translated, it gives CASSSGGTSTEAFF. The variable domain in full, completed from reference TRBV28 and TRBJ1-1, reads DVKVTQSSRYLVKRTGEKVFLECVQDMDHENMFWYRQDPGLGLRLIYFSYDVKMKEKGDIPEGYSVSREKKERFSLILESASTNQTSMYLCASSSGGTSTEAFFGQGTRLTVV.

The V and J genes are TRBV10-3 and TRBJ2-2, with a possible D match to TRBD1 (6 bases). The CDR3 contains 17 residues. V lost 7 bases and J lost 4, with 22 bases in between. The germline V gene has CDR1 ENHRY and CDR2 SYGVKD. The DNA for the CDR3 is TGTGCCATCAACCTGAGATCGGACAAGGGGGTCACCGGGGAGCTGTTTTTT. Protein: CAINLRSDKGVTGELFF.

The V and J genes are TRBV11-3 and TRBJ2-1, with 8 bases that match TRBD1. CDR3 length equals 14 residues. V shed 5 bases, J shed 4 bases, and the junction held 4 bases outside the gene matches. Germline lookup yields CDR1 SGHNT and CDR2 YENEEA. This chain's CDR3 is CASSPRTGYNEQFF. CDR3 in DNA: TGTGCCAGCAGCCCAAGGACAGGGTACAATGAGCAGTTCTTC.

The chain combines TRBV7-8 with TRBJ2-3; D gene unclear. Trimming removed 2 bases from V and 0 bases from J, with 6 bases in between. This CDR3 is built from 14 residues. Looked up from germline, CDR1 is SGHVS and CDR2 is FQNEAQ. This chain's CDR3 is CASSLQRSTDTQYF. CDR3 coding DNA: TGTGCCAGCAGCTTACAACGGAGCACAGATACGCAGTATTTT. Based on the CDR3 plus reference TRBV7-8 and TRBJ2-3, the full variable domain is GAGVSQSPRYKVAKRGQDVALRCDPISGHVSLFWYQQALGQGPEFLTYFQNEAQLDKSGLPSDRFFAERPEGSVSTLKIQRTQQEDSAVYLCASSLQRSTDTQYFGPGTRLTVL.

The rearrangement links TRBV7-9 to TRBJ1-4; 7 bases are a match to TRBD1. The CDR3 has 15 residues. The J segment lost 8 bases and the V segment lost 1 base, leaving 7 bases of the junction unmatched. Germline V CDR1 and CDR2: SEHNR, FQNEAQ (reference sequence). DNA for the CDR3: TGTGCCAGCAGCTTAGGGGACAGTTTCGGGGAAAAACTGTTTTTT. Protein: CASSLGDSFGEKLFF.

The CDR3 coding sequence is TGTGCCAGCAGGGAGATGAGCTCCTATAATTCACCCCTCCACTTT. Translating gives CASREMSSYNSPLHF. The chain joins TRBV6-1 to TRBJ1-6; the D is unclear. This CDR3 spans 15 amino acids. CDR1 is MNHNS, CDR2 SASEGT, per germline. Deletions cut 6 bases from V and 0 bases from J, with 9 bases between.

This rearrangement joins TRBV28 to TRBJ1-2; TRBD1 matches 7 bases. Trimming cost V 5 bases and J 2 bases; bases outside gene matches: 5. The CDR3 contains 14 residues. Germline CDR1 and CDR2: MDHEN and SYDVKM. The CDR3 DNA reads as TGTGCCAGCAGTAACAGGGGTTCGAACTATGGCTACACCTTC. This codes for CASSNRGSNYGYTF.

V gene TRBV19 combines with J gene TRBJ1-5; TRBD1 matches 8 bases. Germline CDR1 is LNHDA and CDR2 is SQIVND (reference sequence). This CDR3 comprises 16 residues. With 6 bases clipped from V and 1 base from J, the junction kept 8 bases outside the gene matches. This CDR3 reads CASRYRTGGSNQPQHF. CDR3 bases: TGTGCCAGTAGGTACCGTACAGGGGGAAGCAATCAGCCCCAGCATTTT.